What follows are 2 T cell receptor beta chains derived from one specimen sequenced in a study of radiation and T cells in renal cell carcinoma. Assay used: immunoSEQ multiplex PCR; TCRdb lists only in-frame clones, some missing. Found here are 130,000 to 150,000 clones, approximately 91% of them singletons; the top ten hold about 12%. The time point: baseline pretreatment blood. Treatment reported: 15 Gy SBRT to primary tumor, nephrectomy 4 weeks later. Sequenced here: blood, sampled from a patient whose treatment included radiotherapy and nephrectomy. The receptor source for this set is a woman between 50 and 59 years old with renal cell carcinoma.

V and J are TRBV9 and TRBJ2-5; 8 bases are shared with TRBD1. The CDR3 totals 15 residues. The germline V gene has CDR1 SGDLS and CDR2 YYNGEE. Trimming removed 4 bases from V and 1 base from J; junction bases left unmatched: 6. This CDR3 is CASSTHRGFQETQYF. Here the CDR3 DNA reads TGTGCCAGCAGCACCCACAGGGGGTTCCAAGAGACCCAGTACTTC.

The chain carries TRBV11-2 and TRBJ2-1, with unresolved D. CDR1 and CDR2 from the germline V gene are SGHAT and FQNNGV. The CDR3 spans 14 residues. Deletions cut 1 base from V and 7 bases from J, with 11 bases between. The CDR3 is CASSLVGSRNEQFF. The CDR3 DNA is TGTGCCAGCAGCTTAGTGGGGTCGCGAAATGAGCAGTTCTTC.